The 18 T cell receptor beta chains below come from one sample, sequenced in a study of blood T cell repertoires in COVID-19. Profiling relied on immunoSEQ multiplex PCR, and the TCRdb table lists in-frame clones only, not all of them. Of 90,000 to 100,000 clones in the sample, roughly 87% were seen once. The sequenced material came from peripheral blood. These receptors originate from a man aged 70 or older with acute or convalescent COVID-19.

The gene calls are TRBV6-2 or TRBV6-3 and TRBJ1-4; the match to TRBD1 covers 8 bases. This CDR3 is built from 17 residues. Germline V lookup: CDR1 MNHEY, CDR2 SVGEGT. J was trimmed by 4 bases and V by 2 bases; bases with no gene match: 9. CDR3 bases: TGTGCCAGCAGTTACCAGGCAGGGGGCTACTTTAATGAAAAACTGTTTTTT. This sequence encodes CASSYQAGGYFNEKLFF.

For this clone: An end of the junction differs from the germline gene, which may be a read error. This chain uses TRBV2 with TRBJ1-5; D is perhaps TRBD1 (6 bases). Germline CDR1 is SNHLY and CDR2 is FYNNEI. The CDR3 contains 16 residues. In DNA, the CDR3 is TGTGCCAGCAGTGCGGGCGCGGCAGGGACAAATCGGCCCCAGCATTTT. This translates into CASSAGAAGTNRPQHF.

This chain uses TRBV7-2 with TRBJ2-5, with 9 bases fitting TRBD2. Germline V CDR1 and CDR2: SGHTA, FQGNSA. Germline trimming cut 1 base from V and 1 base from J; bases unmatched to any gene: 1. The CDR3 is 15 residues long. In DNA form, the CDR3 reads TGTGCCAGCAGCTTAGGCGGGGGGGCCCAAGAGACCCAGTACTTC. Translating gives CASSLGGGAQETQYF.

This rearrangement joins TRBV4-2 to TRBJ2-1; TRBD2 matches at 9 bases. The CDR3 has 22 amino acids. Germline-derived CDR1 and CDR2 are LGHNA and YNFKEQ. The V and J ends lost 2 bases and 0 bases, in that order; junction bases with no gene match: 20. The CDR3 here is CASSQQRLRGVAGASSYNEQFF. The CDR3 bases are TGTGCCAGCAGCCAACAAAGGCTCCGGGGGGTAGCGGGGGCAAGCTCCTACAATGAGCAGTTCTTC.

The CDR3 here is CASSLAPGQGGTEAFF. The CDR3 DNA reads as TGTGCCAGCAGTTTAGCCCCGGGACAGGGCGGCACTGAAGCTTTCTTT. This chain joins TRBV27 and TRBJ1-1, with 9 positions matching TRBD1. CDR1 is MNHEY and CDR2 is SMNVEV in the germline V gene (reference sequence). J lost 4 bases, V lost 2 bases, and 8 bases had no gene match. The length of the CDR3 is 16 residues.

This clone was recorded only once. The chain couples TRBV3-1 (or the pseudogene TRBV3-2) to TRBJ2-3; no definite D call. Germline CDR1 is LGHDT and CDR2 is YNNKEL (reference sequence). This CDR3 has 14 amino acids. Deletions cut 0 bases from V and 4 bases from J, with 8 bases between. The CDR3 region has the DNA TGTGCCAGCAGCCAAGACCCCTCCTCAGATACGCAGTATTTT. Protein: CASSQDPSSDTQYF.

The chain recombines TRBV3-1 (or the pseudogene TRBV3-2) with TRBJ2-2; D remains unclear. This CDR3 is built from 16 residues. V lost 1 base to trimming and J lost 6 bases, with 15 bases between them. CDR1 is LGHDT and CDR2 is YNNKEL in the germline V gene (reference sequence). The CDR3 DNA sequence: TGTGCCAGCAGCCAAGGTCGGTCATCCACGGCCGGGGAGCTGTTTTTT. Amino acids: CASSQGRSSTAGELFF.

The chain links TRBV5-1 to TRBJ2-2, with D maybe TRBD1 (6 bases). The CDR3 is 16 residues long. Germline V gene sequence: CDR1 SGHRS, CDR2 YFSETQ. V lost 5 bases, J lost 0 bases, and 14 bases lay in between. CDR3 nucleotide sequence: TGCGCCAGCAGTCGGGACATCCAAGCGAACACCGGGGAGCTGTTTTTT. Translation gives CASSRDIQANTGELFF.

This clone was recorded once. This chain joins TRBV7-9 and TRBJ2-5, with 12 bases matching TRBD2. The CDR3 length is 18 residues. V was clipped by 5 bases and J by 5 bases; unmatched bases: 15. The germline V gene encodes CDR1 SEHNR and CDR2 FQNEAQ (reference sequence). The CDR3: CASSLLRTSGVSEETQYF. CDR3 sequence (DNA): TGTGCCAGCAGCCTTCTGCGGACTAGCGGGGTGTCTGAGGAGACCCAGTACTTC.

The gene calls are TRBV5-1 and TRBJ1-2; 8 nucleotides line up with TRBD1. The J segment lost 5 bases and the V segment lost 4 bases, leaving 7 bases of the junction unmatched. CDR1 and CDR2 (germline): SGHRS, YFSETQ. The CDR3 is 14 residues long. The CDR3 here is CASSPGQGVYGYTF. For the CDR3, the DNA is TGCGCCAGCAGCCCCGGACAGGGAGTGTATGGCTACACCTTC.

The genes are TRBV19 and TRBJ1-1; 9 positions agree with TRBD1. Trimming cost V 8 bases and J 0 bases; bases outside gene matches: 4. This CDR3 contains 14 residues. Germline assignment: CDR1 LNHDA and CDR2 SQIVND (reference sequence). For the CDR3, the DNA is TGTGCCAGTCGGACAGGGGAAATGAACACTGAAGCTTTCTTT. Amino acids: CASRTGEMNTEAFF. The variable domain in full, with the rest retrieved from reference TRBV19 and TRBJ1-1, is DGGITQSPKYLFRKEGQNVTLSCEQNLNHDAMYWYRQDPGQGLRLIYYSQIVNDFQKGDIAEGYSVSREKKESFPLTVTSAQKNPTAFYLCASRTGEMNTEAFFGQGTRLTVV.

The chain is built from TRBV5-4 and TRBJ1-6, with 7 bases lining up with TRBD1. V was clipped by 1 base and J by 7 bases; unmatched bases: 2. This CDR3 is 14 amino acids long. Germline CDR1 SGHNT, CDR2 YYREEE (reference sequence). The CDR3 reads CASSLYRGNSPLHF. The CDR3 DNA is TGTGCCAGCAGCTTGTACAGGGGAAATTCACCCCTCCACTTT.

The genes are TRBV5-5 and TRBJ2-3, with D possibly matching TRBD2 (5 bases). V shed 0 bases and J shed 6 bases, with 11 bases lying between them. CDR1 SGHKS and CDR2 YYEKEE come from the germline V gene (reference sequence). The CDR3 sequence is 14 residues long. The CDR3 bases are TGTGCCAGCAGCTTGGCTCCATGGGAGGATACGCAGTATTTT. Its translation is CASSLAPWEDTQYF.

The V gene is TRBV5-4, the J gene TRBJ1-1; the D gene is possibly TRBD1 (5 bases). This CDR3 spans 15 amino acids. The germline V gene encodes CDR1 SGHNT and CDR2 YYREEE (reference sequence). V lost 1 base and J 4 bases, leaving 14 bases between the germline ends. This chain's CDR3 is CASSLLGRVTTEAFF. The CDR3 nucleotides read TGTGCCAGCAGCTTGTTAGGCAGGGTAACCACTGAAGCTTTCTTT.

The rearrangement links TRBV11-2 to TRBJ1-4; 7 bases agree with TRBD1. The CDR3 sequence is 16 residues long. With 3 bases clipped from V and 5 bases from J, the junction kept 9 bases outside the gene matches. CDR1 is SGHAT, CDR2 FQNNGV, per germline. The CDR3 coding sequence is TGTGCCAGCAGCTTCTCCCCGGGACAGTGGAATGAAAAACTGTTTTTT. Its translation is CASSFSPGQWNEKLFF.

The chain recombines TRBV27 with TRBJ2-7, with a weak D call TRBD1 (6 bases). Germline assignment: CDR1 MNHEY and CDR2 SMNVEV (reference sequence). The V end was cut by 5 bases, the J end by 2 bases, with 16 bases between. The CDR3 totals 15 residues. This CDR3 reads CASSPRPRGTYEQYF. The CDR3 DNA sequence: TGTGCCAGCAGTCCTCGTCCCAGGGGTACCTACGAGCAGTACTTC.

The chain joins TRBV28 to TRBJ2-5, with TRBD2 identical over 9 bases. Germline values: CDR1 MDHEN, CDR2 SYDVKM. V shed 9 bases and J 3 bases; nucleotides not matched to a gene: 17. The CDR3 consists of 17 residues. CDR3 region: CASNRSGGKLGEETQYF. DNA of the CDR3: TGTGCCAGTAATCGGAGCGGGGGGAAGTTAGGCGAAGAGACCCAGTACTTC.

This clone has more than one count but fewer than ten. This chain uses TRBV7-2 with TRBJ1-4, with D possibly TRBD1 on 6 matching bases. The germline gives CDR1 SGHTA, CDR2 FQGNSA. Trimming shortened V by 5 bases and J by 7 bases, and 17 bases separated the two germline ends. The CDR3 runs 15 residues. CDR3 DNA: TGTGCCAGCAGCCCGCGGACAGCCGCGGGTGAAAAACTGTTTTTT. It codes for CASSPRTAAGEKLFF.